Listed below are T cell receptor beta chains from one sample, sequenced in a study of cytomegalovirus exposure and HLA in healthy donors. Using immunoSEQ multiplex PCR, the repertoire was profiled, and TCRdb retains in-frame clones only, with some absent. In the table there are around 140,000 clones, more than 7.5% of which are singletons. Sequenced material: PBMCs. All receptors derive from a man aged 50 to 60 in good health and CMV-seronegative. Each CDR3 is given with its conserved first and last residue. Fields, in order: clone size, CDR3 length, D gene, J gene, V gene, CDR3 DNA, CDR3 protein. A D gene is named only where the DNA matches it firmly. A row's size may be missing; if present it is once, few, many or a size class.

abundance: few; len: 15; d_gene: .; j_gene: TRBJ1-5; v_gene: TRBV6-1; CDR3nt: TGTGCCAGCAGCGATTCAGGGGTTGTAAATCAGCCCCAGCATTTT; CDR3aa: CASSDSGVVNQPQHF
abundance: .; len: 15; d_gene: .; j_gene: TRBJ2-2; v_gene: TRBV28; CDR3nt: TGTGCCAGCAGTCCCGGAGGGACGCGCACCGGGGAGCTGTTTTTT; CDR3aa: CASSPGGTRTGELFF
abundance: few; len: 15; d_gene: TRBD1; j_gene: TRBJ1-4; v_gene: TRBV7-9; CDR3nt: TGTGCCAGCAGCCCCGACAGGGGAACTAATGAAAAACTGTTTTTT; CDR3aa: CASSPDRGTNEKLFF
abundance: few; len: 14; d_gene: TRBD2; j_gene: TRBJ2-7; v_gene: TRBV5-4; CDR3nt: TGTGCCAGCAGCCTCACTAGCGGGAGCTACGAGCAGTACTTC; CDR3aa: CASSLTSGSYEQYF
abundance: .; len: 16; d_gene: .; j_gene: TRBJ1-5; v_gene: TRBV5-1; CDR3nt: TGCGCCAGCAGCTTGGACGGGAACCCTAGCAATCAGCCCCAGCATTTT; CDR3aa: CASSLDGNPSNQPQHF
abundance: few; len: 16; d_gene: .; j_gene: TRBJ1-1; v_gene: TRBV5-8; CDR3nt: TGTGCCAGCAGCTTGTGGGGGGGAGGGCGGAACACTGAAGCTTTCTTT; CDR3aa: CASSLWGGGRNTEAFF
abundance: few; len: 14; d_gene: TRBD1; j_gene: TRBJ2-3; v_gene: TRBV29-1; CDR3nt: TGCAGCGTAACGGGACAGGAGAGCACAGATACGCAGTATTTT; CDR3aa: CSVTGQESTDTQYF
abundance: .; len: 14; d_gene: .; j_gene: TRBJ1-3; v_gene: TRBV6-1; CDR3nt: TGTGCCAGCAGTGAAGTTCCCGACAGAAACACCATATATTTT; CDR3aa: CASSEVPDRNTIYF
abundance: .; len: 16; d_gene: TRBD1; j_gene: TRBJ2-2; v_gene: TRBV10-1; CDR3nt: TGCGCCAGCAGCCAAAGCACAGGGGTGAGCACCGGGGAGCTGTTTTTT; CDR3aa: CASSQSTGVSTGELFF
abundance: .; len: 15; d_gene: TRBD1; j_gene: TRBJ1-1; v_gene: TRBV6-1; CDR3nt: TGTGCCAGCAGCACGGACAGGGGGCGGAACACTGAAGCTTTCTTT; CDR3aa: CASSTDRGRNTEAFF
abundance: .; len: 15; d_gene: .; j_gene: TRBJ2-3; v_gene: TRBV9; CDR3nt: TGTGCCAGCAGCACGCGACAGATACCCACAGATACGCAGTATTTT; CDR3aa: CASSTRQIPTDTQYF
abundance: few; len: 13; d_gene: .; j_gene: TRBJ1-2; v_gene: TRBV14; CDR3nt: TGTGCCAGCAGCCCAGGAGAGGGGGAGGGCTACACCTTC; CDR3aa: CASSPGEGEGYTF
abundance: .; len: 12; d_gene: .; j_gene: TRBJ1-5; v_gene: TRBV25-1; CDR3nt: TGTGCCAGCAGCGACTATAATCAGCCCCAGCATTTT; CDR3aa: CASSDYNQPQHF
abundance: .; len: 15; d_gene: TRBD2; j_gene: TRBJ2-3; v_gene: TRBV9; CDR3nt: TGTGCCAGCAGCGTAGGGAGGGGAGGGACAGATACGCAGTATTTT; CDR3aa: CASSVGRGGTDTQYF